This TCR beta chain originates from a study of shared clonotypes between healthy human individuals. This clone was detected only once. TCRdb's copy holds only in-frame clones and misses some; the assay was immunoSEQ multiplex PCR. The table has roughly 2.2 million clones, around 93% seen once; the top ten hold approximately 0.39%. Looked up from germline, CDR1 is SGHTA and CDR2 is FQGNSA. The trim removed 8 bases at V and 3 bases at J, leaving 8 bases unmatched. The CDR3 consists of 14 residues. The chain has TRBV7-2 and TRBJ2-7, with 9 positions matching TRBD2. Sample: naive CD4+ T cells from PBMCs. Subset indicated: CD45RA+ positively selected. The receptor's source is a man aged 18 to 30 in good health. Some clones in this sample may be carry-over from other donors' samples. CDR3 nucleotide sequence: TGTGCCAGCTCACGGCAAGCGGGAGGCTACGAGCAGTACTTC. This gives the protein CASSRQAGGYEQYF.